This TCR beta chain was recorded in a study of beta chain features in type 1 diabetes. As every portion of the isolated RNA was reverse transcribed, the sequencing read expressed TCRB transcripts. TCRdb's table, derived via immunoSEQ multiplex PCR, lists solely in-frame clones and lacks some. This sample has around 240,000 clones, with 9.6% found just once. CD4+ cells of the naive, central memory, regulatory and stem cell-like memory types were sorted via CD45RO/CCR7/CD25/CD127/CD95/CD27. For this clone: Its antigen is currently unknown.

Looked up from germline, CDR1 is SGHNT and CDR2 is YYREEE (reference sequence). Trimming cost V 4 bases and J 7 bases, with 8 bases left between them. The CDR3 contains 11 residues. Regarding the study as a whole: Patients' naive, central memory and regulatory TCRB repertoires appeared more alike than those of healthy donors.

The source is a woman between 18 and 30 years old in good health. Material for sequencing was naive CD4+ T cells from blood. The gene calls are TRBV5-4 and TRBJ1-1, with D unresolved. CDR3 loop: CASSRGYEAFF. CDR3 in DNA: TGTGCCAGCAGCCGGGGATATGAAGCTTTCTTT.